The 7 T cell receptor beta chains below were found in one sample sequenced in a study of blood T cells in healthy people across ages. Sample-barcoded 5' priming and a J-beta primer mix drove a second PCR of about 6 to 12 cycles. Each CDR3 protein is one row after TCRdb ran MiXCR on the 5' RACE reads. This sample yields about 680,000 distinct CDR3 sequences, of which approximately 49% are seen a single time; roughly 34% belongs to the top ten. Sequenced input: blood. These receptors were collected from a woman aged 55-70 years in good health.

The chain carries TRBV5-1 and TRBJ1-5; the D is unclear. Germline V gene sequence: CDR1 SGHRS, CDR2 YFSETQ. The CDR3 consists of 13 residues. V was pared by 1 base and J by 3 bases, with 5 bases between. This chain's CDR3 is CASSLTVNQPQHF. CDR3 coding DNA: TGCGCCAGCAGCTTGACCGTCAATCAGCCCCAGCATTTT. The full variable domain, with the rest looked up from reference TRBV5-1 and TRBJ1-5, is KAGVTQTPRYLIKTRGQQVTLSCSPISGHRSVSWYQQTPGQGLQFLFEYFSETQRNKGNFPGRFSGRQFSNSRSEMNVSTLELGDSALYLCASSLTVNQPQHFGDGTRLSIL.

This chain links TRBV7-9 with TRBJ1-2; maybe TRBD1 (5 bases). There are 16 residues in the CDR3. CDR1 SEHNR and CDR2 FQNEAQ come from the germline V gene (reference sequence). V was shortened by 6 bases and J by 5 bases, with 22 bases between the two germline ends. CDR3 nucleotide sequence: TGTGCCAGCAGTTATTGGGGGGGAGAGCCCAAATATGGCTACACCTTC. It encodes CASSYWGGEPKYGYTF.

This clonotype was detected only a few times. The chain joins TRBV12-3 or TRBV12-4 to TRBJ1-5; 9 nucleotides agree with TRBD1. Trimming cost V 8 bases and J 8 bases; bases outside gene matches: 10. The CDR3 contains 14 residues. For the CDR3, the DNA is TGTGCCAGCGTTGGCGACAGGGGGGATAAGCCCCAGCATTTT. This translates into CASVGDRGDKPQHF.

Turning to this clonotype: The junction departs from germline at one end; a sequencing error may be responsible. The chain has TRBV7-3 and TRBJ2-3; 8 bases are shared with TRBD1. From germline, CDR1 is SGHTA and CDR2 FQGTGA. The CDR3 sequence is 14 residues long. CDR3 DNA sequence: TGTGCCGGCAGCCAGACAGGGGGCACAGATACGCAGTATTTT. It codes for CAGSQTGGTDTQYF.

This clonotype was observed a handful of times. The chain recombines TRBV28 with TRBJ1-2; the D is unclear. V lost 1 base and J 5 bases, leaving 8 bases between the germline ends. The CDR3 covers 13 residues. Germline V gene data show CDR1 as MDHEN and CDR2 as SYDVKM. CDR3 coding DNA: TGTGCCAGCAGTTTATTGTCAGGATATGGCTACACCTTC. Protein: CASSLLSGYGYTF.

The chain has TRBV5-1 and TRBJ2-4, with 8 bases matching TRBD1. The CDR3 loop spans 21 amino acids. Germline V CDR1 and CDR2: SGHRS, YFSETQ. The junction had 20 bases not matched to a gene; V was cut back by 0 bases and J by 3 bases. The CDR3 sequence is CASSLGHVTGVEGPFKNIQYF. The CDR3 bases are TGCGCCAGCAGCTTGGGCCACGTGACAGGGGTCGAAGGCCCCTTCAAAAACATTCAGTACTTC.

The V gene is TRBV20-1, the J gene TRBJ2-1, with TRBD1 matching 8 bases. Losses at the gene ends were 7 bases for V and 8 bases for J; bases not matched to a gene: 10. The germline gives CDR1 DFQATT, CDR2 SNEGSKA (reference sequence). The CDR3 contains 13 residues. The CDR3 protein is CSVEGRGRYEQFF. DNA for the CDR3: TGCAGTGTTGAAGGCAGGGGGCGGTATGAGCAGTTCTTC.